The clone carrying this TCR beta chain was counted ten times or more. The CDR3 covers 15 residues. Unmatched junction bases numbered 6, after V lost 3 bases and J lost 0 bases. Germline CDR1 reads SQVTM; CDR2 reads ANQGSEA. In the study's own analysis: A per-sample median of around 100,000 TCRs was observed, with counts ranging from roughly 20,000 to 690,600. Each CDR3 protein is one row after TCRdb ran MiXCR on the RACE reads. For this entry, the V and J calls and clone size follow TCRdb and not the study's own pipeline. Among under 120,000 distinct CDR3 sequences, roughly 9.6% were seen once, and the ten largest hold 3% to 4%. This specimen belongs to a study of human T cells and chemical hapten exposure. Study as a whole: How much TCR each sample yielded varied, mostly because pooled library volumes differed slightly.

As for time point: patch test 1, 2 weeks after DPC sensitization. Noted treatment: therapeutic diphenylcyclopropenone sensitization with weekly scalp DPC. This receptor was taken from a woman aged 40 to 55 with alopecia areata. Some clones in this sample may be carry-over from other donors' samples. This specimen was whole blood, taken in connection with sensitization to the hapten diphenylcyclopropenone (DPC). This sequence joins TRBV29-1 and TRBJ2-3, with 7 bases aligning to TRBD1. This CDR3 is CSVDQTGTSTDTQYF. As DNA, the CDR3 is TGCAGCGTTGACCAGACAGGGACGAGCACAGATACGCAGTATTTT.